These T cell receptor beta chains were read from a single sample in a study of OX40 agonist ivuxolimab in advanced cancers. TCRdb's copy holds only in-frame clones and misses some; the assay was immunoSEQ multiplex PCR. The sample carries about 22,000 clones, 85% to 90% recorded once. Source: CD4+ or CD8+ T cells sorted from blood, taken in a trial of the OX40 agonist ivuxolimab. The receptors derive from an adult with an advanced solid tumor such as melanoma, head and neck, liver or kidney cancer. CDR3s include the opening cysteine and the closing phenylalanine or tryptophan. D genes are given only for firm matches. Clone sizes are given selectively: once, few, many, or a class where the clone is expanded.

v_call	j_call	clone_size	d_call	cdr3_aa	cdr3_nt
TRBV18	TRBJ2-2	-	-	CASSPRAVTTGELFF	TGTGCCAGCTCACCACGGGCAGTGACTACCGGGGAGCTGTTTTTT
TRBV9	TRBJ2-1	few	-	CASSVVTGPYNEQFF	TGTGCCAGCAGCGTCGTAACCGGGCCTTACAATGAGCAGTTCTTC
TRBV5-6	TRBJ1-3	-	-	CASSLVKPGRSSGNTIYF	TGTGCCAGCAGCTTGGTAAAACCGGGACGATCATCTGGAAACACCATATATTTT
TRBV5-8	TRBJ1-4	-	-	CASRQRDLGEKLFF	TGTGCCAGCAGGCAAAGGGATTTGGGGGAAAAACTGTTTTTT
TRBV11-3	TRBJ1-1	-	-	CASSLSRFGGLTEAFF	TGTGCCAGCAGCTTAAGTAGATTCGGGGGCCTCACTGAAGCTTTCTTT
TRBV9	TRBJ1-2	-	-	CASSATGRGYTF	TGTGCCAGCAGCGCAACAGGCCGTGGCTACACCTTC
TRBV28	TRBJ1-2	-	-	CASGARGTNYGYTF	TGTGCCAGCGGGGCCCGGGGCACTAACTATGGCTACACCTTC
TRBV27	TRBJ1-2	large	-	CASRSSTGTYGYTF	TGTGCCAGCCGCTCATCGACGGGGACCTATGGCTACACCTTC
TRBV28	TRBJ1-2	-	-	CASITFAPRAGSNYGYTF	TGTGCCAGCATCACTTTCGCCCCCAGGGCAGGGAGCAACTATGGCTACACCTTC
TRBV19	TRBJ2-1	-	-	CASSNYNEQFF	TGTGCCAGTAGCAATTACAATGAGCAGTTCTTC
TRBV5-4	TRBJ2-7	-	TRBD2	CASRPTVAGGLYEQYF	TGTGCCAGCAGGCCTACGGTAGCGGGAGGCCTCTACGAGCAGTACTTC
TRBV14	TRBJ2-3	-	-	CASSRGALLRRDTQYF	TGTGCCAGCAGCCGAGGGGCGCTCCTCCGCCGGGATACGCAGTATTTT
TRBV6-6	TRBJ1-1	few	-	CASSLIQGMNTEAFF	TGTGCCAGCAGTTTGATACAGGGAATGAACACTGAAGCTTTCTTT
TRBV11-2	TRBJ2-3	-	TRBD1	CASSRTSPRTGYMADTQYF	TGTGCTAGCAGCCGAACCTCTCCGAGGACAGGGTATATGGCCGATACGCAGTATTTT
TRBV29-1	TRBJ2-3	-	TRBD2	CSVIPTTLAGPTQYF	TGCAGCGTCATCCCGACAACCCTAGCGGGGCCCACGCAGTATTTT
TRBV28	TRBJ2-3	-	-	CASSPSLPEPISQYF	TGTGCCAGCAGTCCCTCGCTACCCGAACCTATTTCGCAGTATTTT
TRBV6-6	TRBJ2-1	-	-	CASSKRGGPYNEQFF	TGTGCCAGCAGCAAGAGGGGGGGCCCCTACAATGAGCAGTTCTTC
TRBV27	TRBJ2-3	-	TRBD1	CASWTGGISTDTQYF	TGTGCCAGCTGGACAGGGGGAATTAGCACAGATACGCAGTATTTT
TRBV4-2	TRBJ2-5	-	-	CASSLGSETEETQYF	TGTGCCAGCAGCCTGGGGTCCGAGACGGAGGAGACCCAGTACTTC
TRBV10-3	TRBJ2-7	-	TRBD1	CAISEWDSNEQYF	TGTGCCATCAGTGAGTGGGACAGCAACGAGCAGTACTTC
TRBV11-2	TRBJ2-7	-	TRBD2	CASSSRGAGGPREQYF	TGTGCCAGCAGCTCCCGGGGAGCGGGAGGGCCTCGCGAGCAGTACTTC
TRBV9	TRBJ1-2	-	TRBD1	CASSIHRQGYDGYTF	TGTGCCAGCAGCATTCACCGACAGGGTTATGATGGCTACACCTTC
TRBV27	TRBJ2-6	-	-	CASTRLRSGANVLTF	TGTGCCAGCACCCGGTTGAGATCTGGGGCCAACGTCCTGACTTTC
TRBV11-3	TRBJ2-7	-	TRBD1	CASSLEGTVSYYEQYF	TGTGCCAGCAGCTTAGAAGGGACAGTAAGCTATTACGAGCAGTACTTC
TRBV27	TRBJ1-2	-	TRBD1	CASSPQGDNYGYTF	TGTGCCAGCAGTCCCCAGGGGGATAACTATGGCTACACCTTC
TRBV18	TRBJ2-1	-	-	CASSRPNIQSSYNEQFF	TGTGCCAGCTCGCGACCAAATATACAGAGCTCCTACAATGAGCAGTTCTTC
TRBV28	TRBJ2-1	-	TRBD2	CASSLVLAAAYNEQFF	TGTGCCAGCAGTTTAGTCCTAGCGGCAGCCTACAATGAGCAGTTCTTC
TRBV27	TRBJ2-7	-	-	CASSLRSEGEQYF	TGTGCCAGCAGTTTAAGGTCCGAGGGAGAGCAGTACTTC